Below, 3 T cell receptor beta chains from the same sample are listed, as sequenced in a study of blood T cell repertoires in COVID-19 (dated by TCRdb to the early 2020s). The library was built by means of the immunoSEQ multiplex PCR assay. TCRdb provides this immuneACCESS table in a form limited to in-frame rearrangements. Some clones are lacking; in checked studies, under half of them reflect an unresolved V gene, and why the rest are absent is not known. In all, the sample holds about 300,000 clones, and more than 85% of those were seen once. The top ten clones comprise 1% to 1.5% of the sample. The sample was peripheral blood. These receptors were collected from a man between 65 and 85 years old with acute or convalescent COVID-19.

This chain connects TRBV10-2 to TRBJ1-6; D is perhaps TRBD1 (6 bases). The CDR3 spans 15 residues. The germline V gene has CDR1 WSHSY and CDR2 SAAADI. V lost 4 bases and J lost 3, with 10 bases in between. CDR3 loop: CASSGRTVYNSPLHF. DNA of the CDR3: TGCGCCAGCAGTGGCCGGACAGTCTATAATTCACCCCTCCACTTT.

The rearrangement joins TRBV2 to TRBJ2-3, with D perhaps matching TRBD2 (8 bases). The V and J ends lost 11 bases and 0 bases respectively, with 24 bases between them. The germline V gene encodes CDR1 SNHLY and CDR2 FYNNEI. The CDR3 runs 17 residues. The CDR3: CAVPPGGRTGSTDTQYF. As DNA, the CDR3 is TGTGCCGTCCCCCCGGGAGGGCGGACAGGAAGCACAGATACGCAGTATTTT.

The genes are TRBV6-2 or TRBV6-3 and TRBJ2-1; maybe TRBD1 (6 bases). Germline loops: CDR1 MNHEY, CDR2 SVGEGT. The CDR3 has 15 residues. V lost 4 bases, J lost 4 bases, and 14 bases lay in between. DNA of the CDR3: TGTGCCAGCAGTTCCAGGGGTAAAGCTTACAATGAGCAGTTCTTC. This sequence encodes CASSSRGKAYNEQFF.